This entry features one T cell receptor (beta chain) sequence. In the ophthalmopathy cohort, Clinical Activity Score was at least 3, NOSPECS grade at least 4, and duration under 3 months. Diagnoses rested on clinical symptoms, serum thyroxine and TRAb, thyroid ultrasound and orbital computed tomography. These data belong to a study of T cells in Graves' hyperthyroidism and ophthalmopathy. The source material, RNA transcripts, was used to amplify TCR beta CDR3 regions. TCR CDR3 regions were first amplified by RT-PCR with HTBI primers. MiXCR was run by TCRdb on the multiplex PCR reads, yielding one entry per CDR3 protein. The sample records almost 500,000 distinct CDR3 sequences, around a fifth being singletons. The CDR3 contains 18 residues. Germline values: CDR1 SGDLS, CDR2 YYNGEE. Trimming shortened V by 7 bases and J by 7 bases, and 32 bases separated the two germline ends.

The sequence came from a woman aged 70-85 years with Graves' ophthalmopathy. V and J are TRBV9 and TRBJ1-1, with TRBD1 as a possible D gene (6 bases). The sample comprised blood. In DNA form, the CDR3 reads TGTGCCAGCTCACCACCCTCCCGGGGGCCCGGAGGGGCGTTTGAAGCTTTCTTT. Its protein is CASSPPSRGPGGAFEAFF.